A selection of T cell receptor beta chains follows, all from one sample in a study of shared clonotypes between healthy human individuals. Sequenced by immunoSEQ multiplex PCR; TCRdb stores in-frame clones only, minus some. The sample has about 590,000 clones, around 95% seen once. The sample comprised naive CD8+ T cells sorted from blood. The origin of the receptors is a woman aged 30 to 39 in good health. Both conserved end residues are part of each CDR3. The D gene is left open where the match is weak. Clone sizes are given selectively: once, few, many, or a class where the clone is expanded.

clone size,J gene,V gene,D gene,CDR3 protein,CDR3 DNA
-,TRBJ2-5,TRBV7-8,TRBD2,CASSLLAGGAYQETQYF,TGTGCCAGCAGCTTATTAGCGGGGGGAGCATACCAAGAGACCCAGTACTTC
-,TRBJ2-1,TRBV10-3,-,CAISESTFQFF,TGTGCCATCAGTGAATCTACGTTTCAATTCTTC
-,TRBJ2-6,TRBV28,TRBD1,CASSSLRDRGLGANVLTF,TGTGCCAGCAGTTCCCTCCGGGACAGGGGGCTTGGGGCCAACGTCCTGACTTTC
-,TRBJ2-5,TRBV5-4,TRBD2,CASSSGLAGGPQEYF,TGTGCCAGCAGCTCGGGACTAGCGGGAGGTCCTCAAGAGTACTTC
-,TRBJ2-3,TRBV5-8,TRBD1,CASSLAGTGGADTQYF,TGTGCCAGCAGCTTGGCCGGGACAGGGGGTGCGGATACGCAGTATTTT
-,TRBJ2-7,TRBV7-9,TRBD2,CASSSTSGLNYEQYF,TGTGCCAGCAGTTCTACTAGCGGGCTTAACTACGAGCAGTACTTC
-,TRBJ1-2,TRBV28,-,CASSSPAWGYGYTF,TGTGCCAGCAGTTCACCAGCCTGGGGCTATGGCTACACCTTC
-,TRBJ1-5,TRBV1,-,CTSSHHGDRVVNQPQHF,TGCACCAGCAGCCACCACGGGGACAGGGTAGTCAATCAGCCCCAGCATTTT
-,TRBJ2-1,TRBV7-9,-,CASSIQTGPYNEQFF,TGTGCCAGCAGCATACAAACGGGACCGTACAATGAGCAGTTCTTC
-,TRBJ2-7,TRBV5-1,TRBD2,CASSQDSGLSYEQYF,TGCGCCAGCAGCCAGGATAGCGGGCTCTCCTACGAGCAGTACTTC
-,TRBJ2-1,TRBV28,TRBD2,CAIGLAGYNEQFF,TGTGCCATCGGACTAGCGGGATACAATGAGCAGTTCTTC
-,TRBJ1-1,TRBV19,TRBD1,CASSPQGSSNTEAFF,TGTGCCAGTAGTCCACAGGGGTCTAGCAACACTGAAGCTTTCTTT
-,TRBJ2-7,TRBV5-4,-,CASSLQHGYEQYF,TGTGCCAGCAGCTTGCAACACGGCTACGAGCAGTACTTC
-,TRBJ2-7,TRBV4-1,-,CASSFGLSYEQYF,TGCGCCAGCAGTTTCGGGCTGTCCTACGAGCAGTACTTC
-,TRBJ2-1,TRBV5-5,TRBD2,CASSARLAGWSYNEQFF,TGTGCCAGCAGCGCACGACTAGCGGGATGGTCCTACAATGAGCAGTTCTTC
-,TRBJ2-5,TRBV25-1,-,CASSDRGNYETQYF,TGTGCCAGCAGTGACAGGGGTAATTACGAGACCCAGTACTTC
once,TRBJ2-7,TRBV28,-,CASTQTTSVEQYF,TGTGCCAGCACCCAGACCACCTCGGTCGAGCAGTACTTC
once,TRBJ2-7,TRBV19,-,CASSQGVFEQYF,TGTGCCAGTAGTCAAGGGGTTTTCGAGCAGTACTTC
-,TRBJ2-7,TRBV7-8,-,CASSLRGTEEQYF,TGTGCCAGCAGCTTAAGAGGGACGGAAGAGCAGTACTTC
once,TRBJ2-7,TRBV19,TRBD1,CASGTGPYEQYF,TGTGCCAGCGGGACAGGGCCCTACGAGCAGTACTTC
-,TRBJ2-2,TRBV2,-,CASSEREGAGINTGELFF,TGTGCCAGCAGTGAACGCGAGGGGGCGGGAATAAACACCGGGGAGCTGTTTTTT
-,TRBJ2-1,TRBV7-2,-,CASTPFLGSPNEQFF,TGTGCCAGCACTCCATTTCTGGGGTCTCCCAATGAGCAGTTCTTC
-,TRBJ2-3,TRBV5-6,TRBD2,CASSLGLAGRTDTQYF,TGTGCCAGCAGCTTGGGACTAGCGGGACGCACAGATACGCAGTATTTT
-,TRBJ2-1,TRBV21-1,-,CASSKATGCFNEQFF,TGTGCCAGCAGCAAAGCCACAGGGTGTTTCAATGAGCAGTTCTTC
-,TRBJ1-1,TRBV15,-,CATSRGVEGANTEAFF,TGTGCCACCAGCAGAGGAGTCGAGGGAGCGAACACTGAAGCTTTCTTT
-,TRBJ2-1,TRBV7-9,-,CASSLGGLYNEQFF,TGTGCCAGCAGCTTAGGGGGCCTATACAATGAGCAGTTCTTC
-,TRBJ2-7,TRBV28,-,CASSLTGSRTYEQYF,TGTGCCAGCAGTTTGACCGGGAGTAGGACCTACGAGCAGTACTTC
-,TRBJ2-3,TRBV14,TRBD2,CASSQLAGGPDTQYF,TGTGCCAGCAGCCAACTAGCGGGAGGGCCAGATACGCAGTATTTT
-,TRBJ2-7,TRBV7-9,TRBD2,CASSPTSFYEQYF,TGTGCCAGCAGCCCGACTAGCTTCTACGAGCAGTACTTC
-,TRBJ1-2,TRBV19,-,CASSVGRQYGYTF,TGTGCCAGTAGTGTCGGGCGACAGTACGGCTACACCTTC
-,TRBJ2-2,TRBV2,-,CASKGQGQDHTGELFF,TGTGCCAGCAAAGGCCAAGGGCAGGATCACACCGGGGAGCTGTTTTTT
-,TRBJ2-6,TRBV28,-,CASSAGGRSGANVLTF,TGTGCCAGCAGCGCCGGGGGGCGCTCTGGGGCCAACGTCCTGACTTTC
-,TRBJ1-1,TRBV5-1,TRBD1,CASSLDRGTEAFF,TGCGCCAGCAGCTTGGACAGGGGAACTGAAGCTTTCTTT
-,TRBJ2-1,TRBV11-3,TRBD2,CASSRGGSSYNEQFF,TGTGCCAGCAGCCGCGGGGGGAGCTCCTACAATGAGCAGTTCTTC
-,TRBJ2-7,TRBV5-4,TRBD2,CASSSPGLAGIYEQYF,TGTGCCAGCAGCTCGCCGGGACTAGCGGGGATCTACGAGCAGTACTTC
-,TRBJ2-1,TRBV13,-,CASSLYPRSIYNEQFF,TGTGCCAGCAGCTTATACCCGCGGAGCATCTACAATGAGCAGTTCTTC
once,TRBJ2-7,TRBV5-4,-,CASSLWESPYEQYF,TGTGCCAGCAGCTTGTGGGAATCCCCCTACGAGCAGTACTTC
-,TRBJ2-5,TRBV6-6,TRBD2,CASGLAGVRETQYF,TGTGCCAGCGGACTAGCGGGAGTAAGGGAGACCCAGTACTTC
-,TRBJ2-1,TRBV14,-,CASSQEGRADNEQFF,TGTGCCAGCAGCCAAGAGGGGAGAGCGGATAATGAGCAGTTCTTC
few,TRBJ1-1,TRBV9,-,CASSVNGENTEAFF,TGTGCCAGCAGCGTTAATGGAGAGAACACTGAAGCTTTCTTT
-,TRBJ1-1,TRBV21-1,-,CASSTKPDRAGTEAFF,TGTGCCAGCAGCACAAAGCCAGACAGGGCCGGCACTGAAGCTTTCTTT
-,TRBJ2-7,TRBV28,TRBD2,CASSLDFSGTSGTYEQYF,TGTGCCAGCAGTTTAGACTTCTCCGGGACTAGCGGGACCTACGAGCAGTACTTC
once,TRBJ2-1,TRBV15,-,CATSSERDTLNEQFF,TGTGCCACCAGCAGCGAGCGGGACACTCTTAATGAGCAGTTCTTC
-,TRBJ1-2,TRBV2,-,CASSDERLETYGYTF,TGTGCCAGCAGTGACGAAAGGCTAGAAACCTATGGCTACACCTTC
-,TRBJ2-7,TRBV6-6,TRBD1,CASRHASGQGFHEQYF,TGTGCCAGCAGACACGCCTCGGGACAGGGGTTCCACGAGCAGTACTTC
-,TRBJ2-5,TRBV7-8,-,CASSQEGSVALETQYF,TGTGCCAGCAGTCAAGAGGGTAGCGTTGCGCTCGAGACCCAGTACTTC
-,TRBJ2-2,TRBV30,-,CAWSRTGTPSEELFF,TGTGCCTGGAGCCGAACCGGGACTCCTTCTGAGGAGCTGTTTTTT
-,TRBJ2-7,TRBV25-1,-,CASSDGNYEQYF,TGTGCCAGCAGTGACGGCAACTACGAGCAGTACTTC
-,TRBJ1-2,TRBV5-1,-,CASSSRITDGYTF,TGCGCCAGCAGCTCCCGGATAACAGATGGCTACACCTTC
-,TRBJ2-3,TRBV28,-,CASSLLSSSTDTQYF,TGTGCCAGCAGTTTGTTAAGCTCTAGCACAGATACGCAGTATTTT
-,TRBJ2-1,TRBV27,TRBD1,CASSSITGGLYNEQFF,TGTGCCAGCAGTTCAATTACAGGGGGCTTGTACAATGAGCAGTTCTTC
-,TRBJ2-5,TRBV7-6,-,CASSLWQTQETQYF,TGTGCCAGCAGCTTATGGCAGACCCAAGAGACCCAGTACTTC